These T cell receptor beta chains were read from a single sample in a study of T cells in Graves' hyperthyroidism and ophthalmopathy. One entry per CDR3 protein, called by TCRdb with MiXCR from the multiplex PCR reads. The sample lists 500,000 to 600,000 distinct CDR3 sequences, around 17% occurring once. The sequencing sample was made of blood. These receptors came from a woman younger than 35 with Graves' hyperthyroidism. CDR3s include the opening cysteine and the closing phenylalanine or tryptophan. A D gene is named only where the DNA matches it firmly. Clone size appears in some rows only: once, few, many, or a class for an expanded clone.

V gene: TRBV6-5; CDR3 length: 16; J gene: TRBJ1-5; D gene: NA; clone size: many; CDR3 protein: CASSYSSRFGNQPQHF; CDR3 DNA: TGTGCCAGCAGTTACTCGTCCAGGTTTGGCAATCAGCCCCAGCATTTT
V gene: TRBV2; CDR3 length: 16; J gene: TRBJ2-2; D gene: NA; clone size: few; CDR3 protein: CASSRDRTPNTGELFF; CDR3 DNA: TGTGCCAGCAGCCGAGACAGGACCCCGAACACCGGGGAGCTGTTTTTT
V gene: TRBV7-2; CDR3 length: 15; J gene: TRBJ2-5; D gene: NA; clone size: NA; CDR3 protein: CASSLEQGYYETQYF; CDR3 DNA: TGTGCCAGCAGCTTAGAGCAGGGTTATTACGAGACCCAGTACTTC
V gene: TRBV6-5; CDR3 length: 17; J gene: TRBJ2-2; D gene: TRBD2; clone size: NA; CDR3 protein: CASSYSSGRAKTGELFF; CDR3 DNA: TGTGCCAGCAGTTACTCGAGCGGGAGGGCTAAAACCGGGGAGCTGTTTTTT
V gene: TRBV11-2; CDR3 length: 15; J gene: TRBJ1-3; D gene: NA; clone size: NA; CDR3 protein: CASSSLRGSGNTIYF; CDR3 DNA: TGTGCCAGCAGCTCACTCAGGGGCTCTGGAAACACCATATATTTT
V gene: TRBV7-3; CDR3 length: 13; J gene: TRBJ2-1; D gene: NA; clone size: many; CDR3 protein: CASSLGGNDEQFF; CDR3 DNA: TGTGCCAGCAGCTTAGGGGGGAACGATGAGCAGTTCTTC
V gene: TRBV5-4; CDR3 length: 15; J gene: TRBJ2-5; D gene: NA; clone size: NA; CDR3 protein: CASSQGLVTQEAQYF; CDR3 DNA: TGTGCCAGCAGCCAAGGACTGGTAACTCAAGAGGCCCAGTACTTC
V gene: TRBV18; CDR3 length: 15; J gene: TRBJ2-3; D gene: NA; clone size: NA; CDR3 protein: CASSPRQKITDTQYF; CDR3 DNA: TGTGCCAGCTCACCAAGACAGAAAATCACAGATACGCAGTATTTT
V gene: TRBV28; CDR3 length: 14; J gene: TRBJ2-1; D gene: NA; clone size: many; CDR3 protein: CASSSQGLADEQFF; CDR3 DNA: TGTGCCAGCAGTTCCCAGGGTCTGGCAGATGAGCAGTTCTTC
V gene: TRBV7-2; CDR3 length: 14; J gene: TRBJ1-2; D gene: TRBD1; clone size: many; CDR3 protein: CASSDGTVNYGYTF; CDR3 DNA: TGTGCCAGCAGCGACGGGACAGTTAACTATGGCTACACCTTC
V gene: TRBV28; CDR3 length: 13; J gene: TRBJ2-7; D gene: NA; clone size: many; CDR3 protein: CASSSRPGGEQYF; CDR3 DNA: TGTGCCAGCAGTTCGAGACCAGGCGGGGAGCAGTACTTC
V gene: TRBV19; CDR3 length: 16; J gene: TRBJ1-1; D gene: NA; clone size: many; CDR3 protein: CASSIKAGHTNTEAFF; CDR3 DNA: TGTGCCAGTAGTATTAAGGCGGGACACACTAACACTGAAGCTTTCTTT
V gene: TRBV24-1; CDR3 length: 15; J gene: TRBJ2-3; D gene: NA; clone size: many; CDR3 protein: CATSDQRTLGDTQYF; CDR3 DNA: TGTGCCACCAGTGATCAAAGGACGTTGGGGGATACGCAGTATTTT
V gene: TRBV5-1; CDR3 length: 15; J gene: TRBJ1-1; D gene: TRBD1; clone size: NA; CDR3 protein: CASSLMTGMNTEAFF; CDR3 DNA: TGCGCCAGCAGCTTGATGACAGGGATGAACACTGAAGCTTTCTTT
V gene: TRBV24-1; CDR3 length: 15; J gene: TRBJ2-7; D gene: TRBD1; clone size: many; CDR3 protein: CATSDLRTGDYEQYF; CDR3 DNA: TGTGCCACCAGTGATTTACGGACAGGTGATTACGAGCAGTACTTC
V gene: TRBV5-1; CDR3 length: 18; J gene: TRBJ2-1; D gene: TRBD2; clone size: few; CDR3 protein: CASSLAASGGASYNEQFF; CDR3 DNA: TGCGCCAGCAGCTTGGCAGCTAGCGGGGGGGCCTCCTACAATGAGCAGTTCTTC